This entry concerns a single T cell receptor (beta chain). Its specificity is unknown. This sample is part of a study of CXCR3-negative and CXCR3-positive naive CD8 T cells. Study-wide results and caveats: TRB CDR3s of CXCR3-positive naive cells were more hydrophobic than those of CXCR3-negative naive cells. Memory cells differed in TRBV-TRBJ usage, but naive CXCR3-negative and CXCR3-positive cells had similar usage. Upon cryopreservation, CXCR3 expression partially decreased, and most assays used fresh PBMCs.

CDR1 and CDR2 from the germline V gene are SQVTM and ANQGSEA. The CDR3 has 13 residues. Those CD8+ T cells considered naive were CD45RO-CCR7+CD27+CD95-. UMI-labeled 5' RACE yielded the TRB cDNA libraries. One entry per CDR3 protein, without DNA, is what TCRdb gives after re-calling the 5' RACE reads. Its listing shows about 150,000 distinct CDR3 sequences. This TCR was sampled from a human donor in good health. Some clones in this sample may be carry-over from other donors' samples. This chain links TRBV29-1 with TRBJ2-2; TCRdb designates TRBD2, a call that cannot be tested without DNA. Sequenced sample: naive CXCR3+ CD8+ T cells from blood. Subset specified: CD45RO-CCR7+CD27+CD95- naive CD8+ T cells expressing CXCR3 (TNR3+). The CDR3 region is CSVSGRDTGELFF.